This is a list of T cell receptor beta chains from one sample in a study of T cell responses to AZD1222 COVID-19 vaccine. The assay was immunoSEQ multiplex PCR, and TCRdb's table has in-frame clones only and misses some. The sample includes more than 95,000 clones, 82% of them seen just once. Here the sequenced sample was peripheral blood, taken on day 0 of AZD1222 vaccination. All receptors derive from an adult in good health. The CDR3 runs from the conserved cysteine through the conserved F or W. Each record gives: CDR3 DNA, CDR3 protein, V gene, J gene, clone size, D gene. The D gene is left open where the match is weak. Expanded clones get a size class; other rows say once, few or many, or leave the size out.

CDR3 DNA: TGTGCCAGCAGCCTCTCGGGCGAGGTGTTAATCAATGAGCAGTTCTTC
CDR3 protein: CASSLSGEVLINEQFF
V gene: TRBV9
J gene: TRBJ2-1
clone size: .
D gene: .

CDR3 DNA: TGTGCCAGCAGCTTAGTGTCAGGGTTTCCCTACAATGAGCAGTTCTTC
CDR3 protein: CASSLVSGFPYNEQFF
V gene: TRBV7-2
J gene: TRBJ2-1
clone size: once
D gene: .

CDR3 DNA: TGCGCCAGCAGTCGTTTCACAGGGGACTCCTATAATTCACCCCTCCACTTT
CDR3 protein: CASSRFTGDSYNSPLHF
V gene: TRBV5-1
J gene: TRBJ1-6
clone size: .
D gene: TRBD1

CDR3 DNA: TGTGCCATCACCCAGGGGGCTGGTGAAAAACTGTTTTTT
CDR3 protein: CAITQGAGEKLFF
V gene: TRBV10-3
J gene: TRBJ1-4
clone size: .
D gene: TRBD1

CDR3 DNA: TGTGCCAGCAGCCAAGACCAGACTCTCCAGAACACTGAAGCTTTCTTT
CDR3 protein: CASSQDQTLQNTEAFF
V gene: TRBV14
J gene: TRBJ1-1
clone size: .
D gene: .

CDR3 DNA: TGTGCCACCAGTGACGGGGCTAGGGACACAGAAGCTTTCTTT
CDR3 protein: CATSDGARDTEAFF
V gene: TRBV24-1
J gene: TRBJ1-1
clone size: .
D gene: .

CDR3 DNA: TGTGCCAGCACCCTAGGTGGGGACACCGGGGAGCTGTTTTTT
CDR3 protein: CASTLGGDTGELFF
V gene: TRBV25-1
J gene: TRBJ2-2
clone size: .
D gene: .

CDR3 DNA: TGTGCCAGCAGGGAGACCAATCAGCCCCAGCATTTT
CDR3 protein: CASRETNQPQHF
V gene: TRBV6-6
J gene: TRBJ1-5
clone size: .
D gene: .

CDR3 DNA: TGTGCCAGCAGCTTTTACAGGGGATTACTCTCTAACTATGGCTACACCTTC
CDR3 protein: CASSFYRGLLSNYGYTF
V gene: TRBV7-9
J gene: TRBJ1-2
clone size: .
D gene: TRBD1

CDR3 DNA: TGTGCCAGTAGTATCGGTGGGACAGAGAACACTGAAGCTTTCTTT
CDR3 protein: CASSIGGTENTEAFF
V gene: TRBV19
J gene: TRBJ1-1
clone size: once
D gene: TRBD1

CDR3 DNA: TGCGCCAGCAGCCAAGAGTCCGTTACAGCAGATACGCAGTATTTT
CDR3 protein: CASSQESVTADTQYF
V gene: TRBV4-1
J gene: TRBJ2-3
clone size: .
D gene: .

CDR3 DNA: TGTGCCAGCAGCTTCGGGGCCAAGTACTACGAGCAGTACTTC
CDR3 protein: CASSFGAKYYEQYF
V gene: TRBV5-8
J gene: TRBJ2-7
clone size: .
D gene: .

CDR3 DNA: TGTGCCAGCAGCTTACGTATCAGTTGGCAAGAGACCCAGTACTTC
CDR3 protein: CASSLRISWQETQYF
V gene: TRBV7-7
J gene: TRBJ2-5
clone size: .
D gene: .

CDR3 DNA: TGTGCCAGCAGCTATGGGCTGGAAGTTGGCTACACCTTC
CDR3 protein: CASSYGLEVGYTF
V gene: TRBV6-2/TRBV6-3
J gene: TRBJ1-2
clone size: .
D gene: .

CDR3 DNA: TGTGCCAGCAGCCAAGGACAGAGGAGTAGCGAGCAGTACTTC
CDR3 protein: CASSQGQRSSEQYF
V gene: TRBV3-1/TRBV3-2
J gene: TRBJ2-7
clone size: .
D gene: .

CDR3 DNA: TGTGCCAGCAGCGGCGACAGTTACTATGGCTACACCTTC
CDR3 protein: CASSGDSYYGYTF
V gene: TRBV9
J gene: TRBJ1-2
clone size: .
D gene: .

CDR3 DNA: TGTGCCAGCTCACCGGTCCAACGGGGGGACTCTGGAAACACCATATATTTT
CDR3 protein: CASSPVQRGDSGNTIYF
V gene: TRBV18
J gene: TRBJ1-3
clone size: once
D gene: .

CDR3 DNA: TGTGCCAGCAGTGAAGCGCTTCGGCCCATGGGCGTAGGGGGCGCATCCGGGGAGCTGTTTTTT
CDR3 protein: CASSEALRPMGVGGASGELFF
V gene: TRBV2
J gene: TRBJ2-2
clone size: .
D gene: TRBD1

CDR3 DNA: TGTGCCAGTAGTATTCAACACGGACTCTATGGCTACACCTTC
CDR3 protein: CASSIQHGLYGYTF
V gene: TRBV19
J gene: TRBJ1-2
clone size: .
D gene: .

CDR3 DNA: TGTGCCAGTAGTGGATACGAGCAGGGTGGGGCCTATGGCTACACCTTC
CDR3 protein: CASSGYEQGGAYGYTF
V gene: TRBV19
J gene: TRBJ1-2
clone size: few
D gene: .

CDR3 DNA: TGTGCCAGCAGCGCACAGGGATCTGGGGCCAACGTCCTGACTTTC
CDR3 protein: CASSAQGSGANVLTF
V gene: TRBV7-9
J gene: TRBJ2-6
clone size: .
D gene: .

CDR3 DNA: TGTGCCAGCAGCCAACCCGCGAGGGGGAGCTCCTATAATTCACCCCTCCACTTT
CDR3 protein: CASSQPARGSSYNSPLHF
V gene: TRBV14
J gene: TRBJ1-6
clone size: .
D gene: .

CDR3 DNA: TGTGCCATCAGGGAGGCCTGGACGGCAGACAGCCGAAACACCATATATTTT
CDR3 protein: CAIREAWTADSRNTIYF
V gene: TRBV10-3
J gene: TRBJ1-3
clone size: .
D gene: .

CDR3 DNA: TGTGCCAGCAGTTCCCCAAAGGCAGGGGGCCATTACGAGCAGTACTTC
CDR3 protein: CASSSPKAGGHYEQYF
V gene: TRBV7-2
J gene: TRBJ2-7
clone size: .
D gene: TRBD1

CDR3 DNA: TGTGCCAGCACCGACCCTTCCCAAGAGACCCAGTACTTC
CDR3 protein: CASTDPSQETQYF
V gene: TRBV5-4
J gene: TRBJ2-5
clone size: .
D gene: .

CDR3 DNA: TGCGCCAGCAGTCAATCCGGGACAGACGATTCACCCCTCCACTTT
CDR3 protein: CASSQSGTDDSPLHF
V gene: TRBV23-1
J gene: TRBJ1-6
clone size: .
D gene: TRBD1

CDR3 DNA: TGTGCCAGCAGTTTGGATCGACCGGGACTGTATAATTCACCCCTCCACTTT
CDR3 protein: CASSLDRPGLYNSPLHF
V gene: TRBV27
J gene: TRBJ1-6
clone size: .
D gene: .

CDR3 DNA: TGTGCCAGCAGCTCCACCTTAGCTGGGACAGCCAATACCTACGAGCAGTACTTC
CDR3 protein: CASSSTLAGTANTYEQYF
V gene: TRBV11-2
J gene: TRBJ2-7
clone size: once
D gene: TRBD1

CDR3 DNA: TGTGCCAGTAGCCGACAGAACTATGGCTACACCTTC
CDR3 protein: CASSRQNYGYTF
V gene: TRBV19
J gene: TRBJ1-2
clone size: .
D gene: .

CDR3 DNA: TGTGCCAGCAGCTTACAGGGACAGGGACCGTACTTC
CDR3 protein: CASSLQGQGPYF
V gene: TRBV5-4
J gene: TRBJ2-7
clone size: few
D gene: TRBD1

CDR3 DNA: TGTGCTAGCAGCTTGGCTAGCGGGGGGGCCTGGGATACGCAGTATTTT
CDR3 protein: CASSLASGGAWDTQYF
V gene: TRBV7-7
J gene: TRBJ2-3
clone size: .
D gene: TRBD2

CDR3 DNA: TGTGCCAGCAGTGACCCCTTTACACGCAATGAGCAGTTCTTC
CDR3 protein: CASSDPFTRNEQFF
V gene: TRBV2
J gene: TRBJ2-1
clone size: .
D gene: .

CDR3 DNA: TGCGCCAGCAGCTGGGACCCGACTAGCCTAGATACGCAGTATTTT
CDR3 protein: CASSWDPTSLDTQYF
V gene: TRBV5-1
J gene: TRBJ2-3
clone size: .
D gene: TRBD2

CDR3 DNA: TGTGCCAGCAGCCCGACAGGCCTTCAAGAGACCCAGTACTTC
CDR3 protein: CASSPTGLQETQYF
V gene: TRBV7-3
J gene: TRBJ2-5
clone size: .
D gene: .

CDR3 DNA: TGTGCCAGCAGTTTCGGCGGCGAGACCCAGTACTTC
CDR3 protein: CASSFGGETQYF
V gene: TRBV12-3/TRBV12-4
J gene: TRBJ2-5
clone size: .
D gene: .

CDR3 DNA: TGCGCCAGCAGCTTGAAAGGGGCACCTCTCGAGCAGTACTTC
CDR3 protein: CASSLKGAPLEQYF
V gene: TRBV5-1
J gene: TRBJ2-7
clone size: .
D gene: .

CDR3 DNA: TGCGCCAGCAGCTTGGATAGCGGGGAGCAGTTCTTC
CDR3 protein: CASSLDSGEQFF
V gene: TRBV5-1
J gene: TRBJ2-1
clone size: .
D gene: TRBD2

CDR3 DNA: TGTGCCAGCAGACCCCTAGGAGGGCCTACTTTGAACAATGAGCAGTTCTTC
CDR3 protein: CASRPLGGPTLNNEQFF
V gene: TRBV11-2
J gene: TRBJ2-1
clone size: once
D gene: .

CDR3 DNA: TGTGCCAGCAGCTGGGGTGGGGTCGACACCGGGGAGCTGTTTTTT
CDR3 protein: CASSWGGVDTGELFF
V gene: TRBV11-3
J gene: TRBJ2-2
clone size: once
D gene: .

CDR3 DNA: TGTGCCAGCAGTGGGGACACTGAAGCTTTCTTT
CDR3 protein: CASSGDTEAFF
V gene: TRBV2
J gene: TRBJ1-1
clone size: few
D gene: .

CDR3 DNA: TGCGCCAGCAGGGCAGGGACTAGGGCTTACGAGCAGTACTTC
CDR3 protein: CASRAGTRAYEQYF
V gene: TRBV10-2
J gene: TRBJ2-7
clone size: .
D gene: TRBD2

CDR3 DNA: TGTGCCAGCAGCCCAACCCCCGGCCAGGCCCGGCCTGAAGCTTTCTTT
CDR3 protein: CASSPTPGQARPEAFF
V gene: TRBV6-2/TRBV6-3
J gene: TRBJ1-1
clone size: .
D gene: .

CDR3 DNA: TGCGCCAGCAGCCAAAGGACAGGCGAAGTATATGGCTACACCTTC
CDR3 protein: CASSQRTGEVYGYTF
V gene: TRBV4-1
J gene: TRBJ1-2
clone size: .
D gene: TRBD1

CDR3 DNA: TGCGCCAGCAGCTTACAGGGGGGGAAGGAAAAACTGTTTTTT
CDR3 protein: CASSLQGGKEKLFF
V gene: TRBV5-1
J gene: TRBJ1-4
clone size: .
D gene: TRBD1

CDR3 DNA: TGTGCCAGCAGCGAGGGGACAGGGTCTGGAAACACCATATATTTT
CDR3 protein: CASSEGTGSGNTIYF
V gene: TRBV9
J gene: TRBJ1-3
clone size: .
D gene: TRBD1

CDR3 DNA: TGTGCCAGCAGCCGGGACTCCGGAGGTGAAAAACTGTTTTTT
CDR3 protein: CASSRDSGGEKLFF
V gene: TRBV7-9
J gene: TRBJ1-4
clone size: .
D gene: .

CDR3 DNA: TGTGCCAGCAGCCCAACTAATTCACCCCTCCACTTT
CDR3 protein: CASSPTNSPLHF
V gene: TRBV3-1/TRBV3-2
J gene: TRBJ1-6
clone size: .
D gene: .

CDR3 DNA: TGTGCCAGCAGCGTAGGGGCTAGCGGGGTCTCCTACAATGAGCAGTTCTTC
CDR3 protein: CASSVGASGVSYNEQFF
V gene: TRBV9
J gene: TRBJ2-1
clone size: once
D gene: TRBD2

CDR3 DNA: TGTGCCAGCAGTGTGTGGGACACTACCTACGAGCAGTACTTC
CDR3 protein: CASSVWDTTYEQYF
V gene: TRBV2
J gene: TRBJ2-7
clone size: .
D gene: .

CDR3 DNA: TGTGCCAGCAGACCCAGGTTTAATTCACCCCTCCACTTT
CDR3 protein: CASRPRFNSPLHF
V gene: TRBV6-5
J gene: TRBJ1-6
clone size: few
D gene: .